This T cell receptor (beta chain) originates from a study of shared clonotypes between healthy human individuals. The run depth of the assay was deep. The method was immunoSEQ multiplex PCR; TCRdb's version includes in-frame clones alone and lacks a portion of them. The table lists about 2 million clones, 85% to 95% of them singletons. There are 12 residues in the CDR3. Trimming cost V 1 base and J 7 bases, with 6 bases left between them. CDR1 and CDR2 (germline): SGDLS, YYNGEE. The naive CD8 subset, CD45RO-negative cells positively selected for CCR7, excluded terminally differentiated effector memory CD45RA+ cells. Note on this clone: Distinct nucleotide sequences in the sample also encode this CDR3.

This sequence originates from a man between 18 and 35 years old in good health. The chain uses TRBV9 and TRBJ2-1; D may be TRBD1 (5 bases). The sample was naive CD8+ T cells sorted from blood. The CDR3 coding sequence is TGTGCCAGCAGCGTACAGGGTAATGAGCAGTTCTTC. Translation gives CASSVQGNEQFF.